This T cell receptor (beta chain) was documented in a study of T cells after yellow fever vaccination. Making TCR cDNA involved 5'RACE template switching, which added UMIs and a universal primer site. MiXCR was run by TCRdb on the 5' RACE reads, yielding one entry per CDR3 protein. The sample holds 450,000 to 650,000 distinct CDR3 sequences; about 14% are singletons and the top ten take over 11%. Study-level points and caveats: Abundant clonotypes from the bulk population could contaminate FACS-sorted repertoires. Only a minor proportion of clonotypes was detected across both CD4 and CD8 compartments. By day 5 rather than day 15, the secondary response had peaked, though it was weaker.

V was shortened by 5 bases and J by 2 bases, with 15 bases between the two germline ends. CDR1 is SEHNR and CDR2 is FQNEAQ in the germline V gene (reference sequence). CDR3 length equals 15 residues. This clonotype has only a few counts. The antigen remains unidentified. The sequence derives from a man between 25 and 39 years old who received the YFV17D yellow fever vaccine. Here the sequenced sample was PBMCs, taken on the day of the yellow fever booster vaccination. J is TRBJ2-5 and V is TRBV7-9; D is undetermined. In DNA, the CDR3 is TGTGCCAGCAGCCCACGTGAGAGTCAACAAGAGACCCAGTACTTC. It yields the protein CASSPRESQQETQYF.